Listed below are T cell receptor beta chains from one sample, sequenced in a study of blood T cell repertoires in COVID-19. The method was immunoSEQ multiplex PCR; TCRdb's version includes in-frame clones alone and lacks a portion of them. This sample has over 150,000 clones, with more than 70% found just once. The sample consisted of PBMCs or T cells enriched from blood (not recorded which). These receptors all come from a man aged 35 to 55 who had recovered from COVID-19. The CDR3 runs from the conserved cysteine through the conserved F or W. D genes are given only for firm matches. Only some rows state a clone size, as once, few, many or a class for expanded clones.

>TRBD1|.|TRBV4-1|TRBJ1-1
CASSQGTGAGDTEAFF
TGCGCCAGCAGCCAGGGAACAGGGGCCGGAGACACTGAAGCTTTCTTT
>TRBD1|.|TRBV5-1|TRBJ2-7
CASSLGTGGTYEQYF
TGCGCCAGCAGCCTTGGGACAGGGGGAACCTACGAGCAGTACTTC
>.|.|TRBV9|TRBJ1-1
CASSVYLNTEAFF
TGTGCCAGCAGCGTATATCTGAACACTGAAGCTTTCTTT
>.|.|TRBV29-1|TRBJ2-4
CSVEDPQGGAKNIQYF
TGCAGCGTTGAAGATCCGCAAGGGGGTGCCAAAAACATTCAGTACTTC
>TRBD2|.|TRBV20-1|TRBJ2-7
CGLLAGVEQYF
TGCGGTCTGCTAGCGGGAGTCGAGCAGTACTTC
>.|.|TRBV15|TRBJ2-1
CATSRAAVDEQFF
TGTGCCACCAGCAGAGCTGCAGTCGATGAGCAGTTCTTC
>.|.|TRBV27|TRBJ2-7
CASSPRLEQVYEQYF
TGTGCCAGCAGTCCGAGACTAGAACAAGTCTACGAGCAGTACTTC
>.|.|TRBV6-5|TRBJ1-6
CASRNREGNSPLHF
TGTGCCAGCAGAAACCGTGAGGGTAATTCACCCCTCCACTTT
>.|.|TRBV28|TRBJ1-2
CASSLPGSDYTF
TGTGCCAGCAGTTTGCCCGGGTCGGACTACACCTTC
>.|.|TRBV7-9|TRBJ1-2
CASSLDGDYGYTF
TGTGCCAGCAGCTTAGATGGAGACTATGGCTACACCTTC
>TRBD1|few|TRBV25-1|TRBJ2-7
CASRPAGQGTYEQYF
TGTGCCAGCCGACCTGCGGGACAGGGGACCTACGAGCAGTACTTC
>.|.|TRBV20-1|TRBJ1-1
CSASQQLNTEAFF
TGCAGTGCTAGTCAACAGCTGAACACTGAAGCTTTCTTT
>.|few|TRBV27|TRBJ1-2
CASSLGRHFYGYTF
TGTGCCAGCAGTTTGGGCCGACACTTCTATGGCTACACCTTC
>TRBD1|.|TRBV5-1|TRBJ1-1
CASSWDSGTEAFF
TGCGCCAGCAGCTGGGACAGCGGCACTGAAGCTTTCTTT
>TRBD1|once|TRBV3-1/TRBV3-2|TRBJ2-7
CASSARTGPYEQYF
TGTGCCAGCAGCGCTCGGACAGGGCCCTACGAGCAGTACTTC
>TRBD2|.|TRBV27|TRBJ2-7
CASSLSVGGKSQYF
TGTGCCAGCAGTTTATCGGTGGGGGGGAAATCGCAGTACTTC
>.|.|TRBV4-1|TRBJ1-2
CASSQGGAEYGYTF
TGCGCCAGCAGCCAAGGGGGCGCGGAGTATGGCTACACCTTC
>.|few|TRBV24-1|TRBJ1-2
CATSDPGHGYTF
TGTGCCACCAGTGATCCCGGTCATGGCTACACCTTC
>TRBD1|.|TRBV24-1|TRBJ1-1
CATRKGGLGMNTEAFF
TGTGCCACCAGAAAAGGGGGCTTAGGGATGAACACTGAAGCTTTCTTT
>.|.|TRBV12-3/TRBV12-4|TRBJ2-7
CASSLTSYEQYF
TGTGCCAGCAGTCTAACTTCCTACGAGCAGTACTTC
>.|once|TRBV5-1|TRBJ2-1
CASSGPRANEQFF
TGCGCCAGCAGCGGACCGAGGGCCAATGAGCAGTTCTTC
>TRBD1|.|TRBV2|TRBJ1-2
CASPPGQGLVGDGYTF
TGTGCCAGCCCTCCGGGACAGGGACTAGTTGGAGATGGCTACACCTTC
>.|.|TRBV7-9|TRBJ2-7
CASSHISTGTPYEQYF
TGTGCCAGCAGTCATATTAGTACGGGAACACCCTACGAGCAGTACTTC
>TRBD2|.|TRBV6-5|TRBJ2-7
CASSWTSARRDEQYF
TGTGCCAGCAGTTGGACTAGCGCACGTCGGGACGAGCAGTACTTC
>.|.|TRBV7-8|TRBJ1-5
CASSSTGRDQPQHF
TGTGCCAGCAGCTCGACTGGGCGGGATCAGCCCCAGCATTTT
>.|.|TRBV7-7|TRBJ1-5
CASSAGDNQPQHF
TGTGCTAGCAGCGCCGGAGACAATCAGCCCCAGCATTTT
>TRBD1|.|TRBV28|TRBJ1-4
CASSLSTGPGEKLFF
TGTGCCAGCAGTTTGTCGACAGGGCCTGGGGAAAAACTGTTTTTT
>.|.|TRBV6-4|TRBJ2-1
CASSDSRLSEQFF
TGTGCCAGCAGTGACTCGAGACTATCCGAGCAGTTCTTC
>TRBD2|few|TRBV6-1|TRBJ2-3
CASSESLGGGADTQYF
TGTGCCAGCAGTGAATCGCTGGGCGGGGGGGCAGATACGCAGTATTTT
>TRBD1|.|TRBV19|TRBJ2-7
CASRPSGTGTHEQYF
TGTGCCAGTAGGCCCTCCGGGACAGGGACCCACGAGCAGTACTTC
>.|.|TRBV11-2|TRBJ1-3
CASSYLEGRSGNTIYF
TGTGCCAGCAGCTATCTAGAGGGCCGCTCGGGAAACACCATATATTTT
>TRBD1|.|TRBV2|TRBJ1-1
CATPAEQGQDTEAFF
TGTGCCACTCCGGCCGAACAGGGGCAGGACACTGAAGCTTTCTTT
>.|.|TRBV5-1|TRBJ2-7
CASSLGGTYEQYF
TGCGCCAGCAGCCTCGGGGGAACCTACGAGCAGTACTTC
>TRBD1|.|TRBV6-1|TRBJ1-1
CASSEGTGIRNTEAFF
TGTGCCAGCAGTGAAGGGACAGGGATTAGGAACACTGAAGCTTTCTTT
>TRBD2|.|TRBV3-1/TRBV3-2|TRBJ2-3
CASSQELSSGDFLETQYF
TGTGCCAGCAGCCAAGAACTGTCTAGCGGGGATTTTCTAGAGACGCAGTATTTT
>.|.|TRBV30|TRBJ2-7
CAWSWGQIPYEQYF
TGTGCCTGGAGTTGGGGGCAAATCCCTTACGAGCAGTACTTC
>TRBD1|.|TRBV19|TRBJ1-1
CASRRTGSTEAFF
TGTGCGTCACGCCGGACAGGTAGCACTGAAGCTTTCTTT
>TRBD1|.|TRBV5-1|TRBJ2-1
CASFRDRGRGEQFF
TGCGCCAGCTTCCGGGACAGGGGGCGCGGTGAGCAGTTCTTC
>TRBD1|.|TRBV9|TRBJ2-1
CASSTQTGAANEQFF
TGTGCCAGCAGCACCCAAACAGGGGCCGCTAATGAGCAGTTCTTC
>.|once|TRBV2|TRBJ1-2
CASSVRRGWSNYGYTF
TGTGCCAGCAGTGTCAGGAGGGGATGGTCTAACTATGGCTACACCTTC
>TRBD1|.|TRBV5-5|TRBJ2-7
CASRRRPGTATYEQYF
TGTGCCAGCAGGCGGAGGCCCGGGACAGCAACCTACGAGCAGTACTTC
>TRBD1|.|TRBV19|TRBJ2-1
CASSSQGADEQFF
TGTGCCAGTAGTTCCCAGGGGGCCGATGAGCAGTTCTTC
>.|.|TRBV18|TRBJ2-6
CASSPEILQVHHSGANVLTF
TGTGCCAGCTCACCAGAAATTCTACAGGTTCATCACTCTGGGGCCAACGTCCTGACTTTC
>.|.|TRBV2|TRBJ2-7
CASTEGGAYEQYF
TGTGCCAGCACCGAAGGGGGGGCCTACGAGCAGTACTTC
>.|.|TRBV4-1|TRBJ1-4
CASSPAGQGWREKLFF
TGCGCCAGCAGTCCAGCCGGTCAGGGGTGGAGAGAAAAACTGTTTTTT
>.|few|TRBV7-9|TRBJ1-4
CASSDWGEENEKLFF
TGTGCCAGCAGCGATTGGGGGGAGGAGAATGAAAAACTGTTTTTT
>.|.|TRBV5-5|TRBJ1-1
CASSLEQAISITEAFF
TGTGCCAGCAGCTTGGAACAGGCGATTAGTATCACTGAAGCTTTCTTT
>.|.|TRBV28|TRBJ1-5
CATTLGGRAQPQHF
TGTGCCACCACCTTGGGGGGTAGGGCGCAGCCCCAGCATTTT
>TRBD2|.|TRBV7-3|TRBJ2-7
CASSPAGGDSYEQYF
TGTGCCAGCAGCCCGGCGGGAGGGGACTCCTACGAGCAGTACTTC
>.|few|TRBV19|TRBJ2-3
CASSISPGEQDTQYF
TGTGCCAGTAGTATCTCCCCGGGGGAACAAGATACGCAGTATTTT
>.|.|TRBV6-2/TRBV6-3|TRBJ1-5
CASSYSLVSGGASGNQPQHF
TGTGCCAGCAGTTACTCTTTAGTATCGGGGGGCGCGTCGGGCAATCAGCCCCAGCATTTT
>.|few|TRBV5-4|TRBJ1-6
CASSREAVYSPLHF
TGTGCCAGCAGCCGGGAGGCTGTGTATTCACCCCTCCACTTT
>TRBD2|.|TRBV6-4|TRBJ2-3
CASSDSTRGSDTQYF
TGTGCCAGCAGTGACTCGACGCGGGGGTCGGATACGCAGTATTTT
>TRBD1|.|TRBV5-1|TRBJ2-2
CASSHRQGASGELFF
TGCGCCAGCAGCCATCGACAGGGGGCCAGCGGGGAGCTGTTTTTT
>TRBD1|.|TRBV11-2|TRBJ1-2
CASSTGTGPYGYTF
TGTGCCAGCAGTACCGGGACAGGTCCATATGGCTACACCTTC
>TRBD1|.|TRBV10-1|TRBJ2-3
CASSLTGGSDTQYF
TGCGCCAGCAGTTTAACAGGGGGCTCAGATACGCAGTATTTT
>TRBD1|few|TRBV2|TRBJ1-2
CASSPGTGVGYTF
TGTGCCAGCAGTCCCGGGACAGGGGTCGGCTACACCTTC
>.|.|TRBV18|TRBJ1-5
CASSPGQYNQPQHF
TGTGCCAGCTCCCCAGGACAGTACAATCAGCCCCAGCATTTT
>TRBD2|once|TRBV2|TRBJ2-1
CASSGTSGRRNEQFF
TGTGCCAGCAGTGGGACTAGCGGGAGAAGAAATGAGCAGTTCTTC